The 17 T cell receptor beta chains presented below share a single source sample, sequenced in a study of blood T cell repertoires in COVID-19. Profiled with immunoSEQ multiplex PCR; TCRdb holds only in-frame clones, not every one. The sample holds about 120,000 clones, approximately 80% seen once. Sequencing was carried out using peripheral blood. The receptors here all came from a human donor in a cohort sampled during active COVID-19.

The CDR3 nucleotides are TGTGCCAGCACCTTGACAGATAGCAATCAGCCCCAGCATTTT. Translated, it gives CASTLTDSNQPQHF. The V call is TRBV6-5, the J call TRBJ1-5; TRBD1 is a possible D gene (5 bases). The CDR3 has 14 amino acids. The V and J ends lost 7 bases and 0 bases respectively, with 10 bases between them. CDR1 MNHEY and CDR2 SVGAGI come from the germline V gene.

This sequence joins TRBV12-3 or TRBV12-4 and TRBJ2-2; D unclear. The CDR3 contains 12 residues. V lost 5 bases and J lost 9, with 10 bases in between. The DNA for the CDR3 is TGTGCCAGCAGTGGGCCCGATTGGGAGCTGTTTTTT. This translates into CASSGPDWELFF.

The CDR3 loop is CASSPQGPVGQIPAPTNEKLFF. The CDR3 nucleotides are TGCGCCAGCAGCCCGCAAGGCCCCGTAGGACAGATCCCCGCCCCAACTAATGAAAAACTGTTTTTT. The chain carries TRBV4-1 and TRBJ1-4; D perhaps matches TRBD1 (6 bases). Germline V gene lookup returns CDR1 MGHRA and CDR2 YSYEKL. V was pared by 4 bases and J by 0 bases, with 30 bases between. The CDR3 has 22 amino acids.

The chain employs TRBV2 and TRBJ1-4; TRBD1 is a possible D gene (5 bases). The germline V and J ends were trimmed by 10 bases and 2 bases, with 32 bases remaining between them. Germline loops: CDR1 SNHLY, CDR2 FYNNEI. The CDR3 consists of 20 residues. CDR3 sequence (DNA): TGTGCCATCAAGGGTTTGAAGGCAGGGACTTTCATTAGCACTAATGAAAAACTGTTTTTT. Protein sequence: CAIKGLKAGTFISTNEKLFF.

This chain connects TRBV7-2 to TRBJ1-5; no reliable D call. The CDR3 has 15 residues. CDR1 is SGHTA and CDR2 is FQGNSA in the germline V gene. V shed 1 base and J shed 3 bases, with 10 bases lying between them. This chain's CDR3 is CASSLGLAPNQPQHF. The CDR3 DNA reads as TGTGCCAGCAGCTTAGGTTTGGCCCCCAATCAGCCCCAGCATTTT. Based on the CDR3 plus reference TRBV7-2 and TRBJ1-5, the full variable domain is GAGVSQSPSNKVTEKGKDVELRCDPISGHTALYWYRQSLGQGLEFLIYFQGNSAPDKSGLPSDRFSAERTGGSVSTLTIQRTQQEDSAVYLCASSLGLAPNQPQHFGDGTRLSIL.

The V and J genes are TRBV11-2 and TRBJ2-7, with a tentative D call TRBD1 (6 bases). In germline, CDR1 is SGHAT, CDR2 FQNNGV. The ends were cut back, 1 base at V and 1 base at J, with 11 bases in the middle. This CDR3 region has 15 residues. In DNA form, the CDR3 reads TGTGCCAGCAGCTTAGGGCAGGGGATATCCTACGAGCAGTACTTC. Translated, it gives CASSLGQGISYEQYF. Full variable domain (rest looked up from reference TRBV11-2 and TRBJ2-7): EAGVAQSPRYKIIEKRQSVAFWCNPISGHATLYWYQQILGQGPKLLIQFQNNGVVDDSQLPKDRFSAERLKGVDSTLKIQPAKLEDSAVYLCASSLGQGISYEQYFGPGTRLTVT.

CDR3 nucleotides: TGTGCCAGCAGTCCTTCCCAGGGTGTAGGCTACACCTTC. It yields the protein CASSPSQGVGYTF. The chain is built from TRBV27 and TRBJ1-2, with D maybe TRBD1 (5 bases). CDR3 size: 13 residues. The V end was cut by 5 bases, the J end by 8 bases, with 15 bases between. Germline V gene lookup returns CDR1 MNHEY and CDR2 SMNVEV (reference sequence).

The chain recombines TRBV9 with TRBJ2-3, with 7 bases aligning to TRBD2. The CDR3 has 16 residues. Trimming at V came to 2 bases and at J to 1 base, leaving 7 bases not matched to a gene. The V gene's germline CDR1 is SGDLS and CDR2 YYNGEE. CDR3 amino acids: CASSVQLAAGTDTQYF. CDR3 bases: TGTGCCAGCAGCGTTCAGCTAGCGGCGGGCACAGATACGCAGTATTTT.

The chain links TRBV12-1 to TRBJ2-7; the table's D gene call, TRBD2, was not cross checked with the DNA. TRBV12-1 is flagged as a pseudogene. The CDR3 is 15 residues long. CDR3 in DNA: TGTGCCAGCAGCTTTCGAGCGGGGGGTAACTACGAGCAGTACTTC. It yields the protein CASSFRAGGNYEQYF.

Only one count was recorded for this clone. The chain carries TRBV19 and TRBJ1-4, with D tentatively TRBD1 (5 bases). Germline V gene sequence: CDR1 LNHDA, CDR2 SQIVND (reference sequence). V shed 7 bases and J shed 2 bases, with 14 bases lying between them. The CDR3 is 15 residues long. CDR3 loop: CASTQVGGTNEKLFF. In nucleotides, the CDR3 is TGTGCCAGTACCCAAGTGGGGGGGACTAATGAAAAACTGTTTTTT.

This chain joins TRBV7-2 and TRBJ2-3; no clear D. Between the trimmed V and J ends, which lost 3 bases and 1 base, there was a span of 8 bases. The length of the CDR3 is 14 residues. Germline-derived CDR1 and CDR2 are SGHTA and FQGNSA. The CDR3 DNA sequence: TGTGCCAGCAGCTTGCTTAGCCGCACAGATACGCAGTATTTT. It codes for CASSLLSRTDTQYF. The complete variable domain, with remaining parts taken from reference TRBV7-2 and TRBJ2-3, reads GAGVSQSPSNKVTEKGKDVELRCDPISGHTALYWYRQSLGQGLEFLIYFQGNSAPDKSGLPSDRFSAERTGGSVSTLTIQRTQQEDSAVYLCASSLLSRTDTQYFGPGTRLTVL.

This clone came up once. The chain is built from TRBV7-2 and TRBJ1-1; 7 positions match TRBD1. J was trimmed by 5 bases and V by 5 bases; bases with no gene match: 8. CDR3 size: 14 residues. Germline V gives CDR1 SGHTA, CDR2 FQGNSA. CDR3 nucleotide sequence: TGTGCCAGCAGCCCATACAGGGGATTTACTGAAGCTTTCTTT. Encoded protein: CASSPYRGFTEAFF.

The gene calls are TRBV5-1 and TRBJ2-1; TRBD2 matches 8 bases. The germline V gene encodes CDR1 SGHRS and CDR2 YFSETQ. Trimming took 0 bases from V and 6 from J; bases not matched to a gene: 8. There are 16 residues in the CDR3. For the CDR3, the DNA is TGCGCCAGCAGCTTGGGGCGGGGGGCCCCGACCAATGAGCAGTTCTTC. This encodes CASSLGRGAPTNEQFF.

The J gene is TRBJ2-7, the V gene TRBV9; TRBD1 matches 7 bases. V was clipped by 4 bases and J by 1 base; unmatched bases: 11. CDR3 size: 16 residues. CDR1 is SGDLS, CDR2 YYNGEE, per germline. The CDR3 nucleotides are TGTGCCAGCAGCCCAGGACAGGCTTCCCCGTCCTACGAGCAGTACTTC. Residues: CASSPGQASPSYEQYF.

The CDR3 loop reads CASSLGPRAGADTQYF. The CDR3 nucleotides read TGTGCCAGCAGCTTAGGCCCCAGGGCGGGGGCAGATACGCAGTATTTT. The V gene is TRBV7-8, the J gene TRBJ2-3, with 7 bases that match TRBD2. Per the germline V gene, CDR1 is SGHVS and CDR2 is FQNEAQ. The V segment lost 1 base and the J segment 4 bases; nucleotides outside the gene matches: 8. CDR3 length: 16 amino acids.

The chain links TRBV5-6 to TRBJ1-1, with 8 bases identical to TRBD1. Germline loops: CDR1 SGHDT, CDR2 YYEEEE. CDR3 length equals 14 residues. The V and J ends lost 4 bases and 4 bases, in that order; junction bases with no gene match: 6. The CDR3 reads CASSTAGTGTEAFF. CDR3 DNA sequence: TGTGCCAGCAGCACGGCCGGGACAGGCACTGAAGCTTTCTTT.

CDR3 sequence reads: CASSHTGDRDNSPLHF. In nucleotides, the CDR3 is TGTGCCAGCAGCCATACCGGAGACAGGGATAATTCACCCCTCCACTTT. J is TRBJ1-6 and V is TRBV5-8; 7 bases map to TRBD1. J lost 5 bases, V lost 4 bases, and 9 bases had no gene match. Germline V gene sequence: CDR1 SGHTS, CDR2 YDEGEE. CDR3 length: 16 amino acids.